This is a list of T cell receptor beta chains from one sample in a study of T cell repertoires in ileal Crohn's disease. TCRdb's table, derived via immunoSEQ multiplex PCR, lists solely in-frame clones and lacks some. The data contain over 14,000 clones, 70% to 80% of them singletons. What was sequenced was ileal tissue. These receptors were collected from an adult with Crohn's disease. The CDR3 runs from the conserved cysteine through the conserved F or W.

14,TRBV2,TRBJ2-5,CASTGGLPPETQYF
14,TRBV6-5,TRBJ2-2,CASRAPTYTGELFF
13,TRBV2,TRBJ2-1,CASSGNADNEQFF
13,TRBV6-5,TRBJ1-5,CASSYSPNQPQHF
20,TRBV7-6,TRBJ2-6,CASSLSGWDTKHSGANVLTF
14,TRBV27,TRBJ1-6,CASSLQGGRTPLHF
13,TRBV5-6,TRBJ1-4,CASSLIGGEKLFF
17,TRBV18,TRBJ2-3,CASSPSWGTGSTDTQYF
15,TRBV11-2,TRBJ2-5,CASSSGQGLGETQYF
16,TRBV28,TRBJ1-5,CASSPPWTGGNQPQHF
13,TRBV6-1,TRBJ2-3,CASSEAVTDTQYF
15,TRBV29-1,TRBJ1-2,CSVSRGQLSNYGYTF
14,TRBV10-2,TRBJ2-5,CASSYSWQEETQYF
16,TRBV5-1,TRBJ2-1,CASSLVAGGHYNEQFF
15,TRBV7-9,TRBJ2-5,CASSLGTNNQETQYF
15,TRBV4-2,TRBJ2-5,CASSQGRGGWETQYF
15,TRBV10-3,TRBJ1-2,CAIRPGQGSGYGYTF
14,TRBV13,TRBJ2-2,CASSLGLHTGELFF
14,TRBV29-1,TRBJ1-1,CSVAENLANTEAFF
18,TRBV7-9,TRBJ2-6,CASSSGTGGTTGANVLTF
13,TRBV6-5,TRBJ2-3,CASSVRTTDTQYF
15,TRBV5-6,TRBJ2-5,CASSLEVATQETQYF
15,TRBV6-1,TRBJ1-2,CASSGGRQVFYGYTF
15,TRBV27,TRBJ2-2,CASSSLAGVTGELFF
16,TRBV6-5,TRBJ2-6,CASSYSWVAGANVLTF
11,TRBV27,TRBJ1-2,CASSPGRGYTF
12,TRBV30,TRBJ1-2,CAGGDRDYGYTF
14,TRBV10-2,TRBJ2-7,CASSDWQSNYEQYF
13,TRBV2,TRBJ2-5,CASLTGPQETQYF
14,TRBV10-2,TRBJ2-3,CASSVSWVTDTQYF
16,TRBV28,TRBJ2-2,CASNPWGSLNTGELFF
14,TRBV6-1,TRBJ2-5,CASSLAGGQETQYF
17,TRBV18,TRBJ2-6,CASSPAGGTSGANVLTF
14,TRBV6-5,TRBJ2-7,CASSQGRHAYEQYF
14,TRBV27,TRBJ1-5,CASSPQGFRQPQHF
17,TRBV5-1,TRBJ1-1,CASSLAGTGAKNTEAFF
12,TRBV19,TRBJ2-7,CASSIQGYEQYF
16,TRBV7-6,TRBJ2-2,CASSVRRDRDTGELFF
15,TRBV7-8,TRBJ2-3,CASTRDLSSTDTQYF
16,TRBV19,TRBJ1-3,CASIQDNLSSGNTIYF
19,TRBV5-1,TRBJ2-1,CASSLVRTSGAGTYNEQFF
15,TRBV7-2,TRBJ2-1,CASSPAGGTYNEQFF
15,TRBV5-8,TRBJ2-3,CASSFGGAGTDTQYF
14,TRBV27,TRBJ2-3,CASSSNRGGDTQYF
18,TRBV11-2,TRBJ2-1,CASSILATSGGLYNEQFF
16,TRBV11-2,TRBJ1-2,CASSLDLRTGIGGYTF
15,TRBV29-1,TRBJ2-3,CSVESDRASTDTQYF
12,TRBV6-5,TRBJ2-1,CASSYSGSEQFF
14,TRBV5-1,TRBJ2-7,CASSSITTSYEQYF
15,TRBV11-2,TRBJ2-2,CASSLLPAAAGELFF
17,TRBV18,TRBJ2-7,CASSPFSGQSTKHEQYF
14,TRBV18,TRBJ2-5,CASSPQGGQETQYF
16,TRBV5-1,TRBJ1-1,CASSLEGRGRGTEAFF
13,TRBV19,TRBJ1-2,CASKSGGNYGYTF
17,TRBV19,TRBJ2-5,CASSSRTGTRYQETQYF